These 29 T cell receptor beta chains came from one sample sequenced in a study of blood T cell repertoires in COVID-19. Generated by immunoSEQ multiplex PCR, the TCRdb table keeps only in-frame clones and is missing some. This table holds about 80,000 clones, roughly 82% found once. Sequencing used peripheral blood. The receptor set was obtained from a human donor in a cohort sampled during active COVID-19.

V usage is TRBV4-2 and J usage is TRBJ2-1; 8 bases fit TRBD1. This CDR3 is built from 15 residues. V was clipped by 4 bases and J by 2 bases; unmatched bases: 4. CDR1 LGHNA and CDR2 YNFKEQ come from the germline V gene. CDR3 sequence reads: CASSLGQGAYNEQFF. CDR3 nucleotide sequence: TGTGCCAGCAGCCTCGGACAGGGTGCCTACAATGAGCAGTTCTTC.

Only a few counts were recorded for this clone. The chain carries TRBV5-6 and TRBJ1-1; perhaps TRBD1 as D (5 bases). The germline V gene has CDR1 SGHDT and CDR2 YYEEEE. This CDR3 is 15 amino acids long. Trimming took 1 base from V and 0 from J, leaving 10 bases between them. CDR3 sequence reads: CASSLQGLMNTEAFF. CDR3 DNA: TGTGCCAGCAGCTTGCAGGGCCTCATGAACACTGAAGCTTTCTTT.

This chain's CDR3 is CASSNPRYSNQPQHF. The DNA of the CDR3 is TGTGCCAGCAGCAACCCCCGCTATAGCAATCAGCCCCAGCATTTT. The chain combines TRBV21-1 with TRBJ1-5. TRBV21-1 is classified as a pseudogene. This CDR3 is 15 amino acids long.

J is TRBJ2-7 and V is TRBV6-2 or TRBV6-3, with TRBD1 as a possible D gene (6 bases). The CDR3 has 12 amino acids. The V end lost 4 bases, the J end lost 7 bases, and 11 bases lay between the germline ends. Germline V gene sequence: CDR1 MNHEY, CDR2 SVGEGT. CDR3 residues: CASSLDSAEQYF. For the CDR3, the DNA is TGTGCCAGCAGTTTGGACAGTGCGGAGCAGTACTTC.

The V call is TRBV18, the J call TRBJ1-5; TRBD1 matches at 9 bases. This CDR3 region has 17 residues. V lost 4 bases, J lost 1 base, and 8 bases stayed unmatched. CDR1 is KGHSH and CDR2 is LQKENI in the germline V gene. The CDR3 loop is CASSLNPGQGSNQPQHF. Written as DNA, the CDR3 is TGTGCCAGCTCACTGAATCCGGGACAGGGAAGCAATCAGCCCCAGCATTTT.

J is TRBJ1-2 and V is TRBV27; 10 bases map to TRBD1. The CDR3 has 13 residues. Trimming took 4 bases from V and 6 from J; bases not matched to a gene: 2. Germline assignment: CDR1 MNHEY and CDR2 SMNVEV (reference sequence). The CDR3 DNA follows: TGTGCCAGCAGTTCTGGGACAGGGGATGGCTACACCTTC. Its protein is CASSSGTGDGYTF.

V usage is TRBV5-1 and J usage is TRBJ1-5, with no clear D. With 4 bases removed from V and 4 bases from J, the gap between germline ends came to 15 bases. The CDR3 is made up of 15 amino acids. The germline CDR1 and CDR2 sequences are SGHRS and YFSETQ. The CDR3: CASSTDGGGNQPQHF. The CDR3 DNA is TGCGCCAGCAGCACGGACGGAGGAGGTAATCAGCCCCAGCATTTT. Full variable domain (missing parts from reference TRBV5-1 and TRBJ1-5): KAGVTQTPRYLIKTRGQQVTLSCSPISGHRSVSWYQQTPGQGLQFLFEYFSETQRNKGNFPGRFSGRQFSNSRSEMNVSTLELGDSALYLCASSTDGGGNQPQHFGDGTRLSIL.

This chain uses TRBV9 with TRBJ2-1; 8 positions match TRBD1. This CDR3 spans 18 amino acids. CDR1 and CDR2 from the germline V gene are SGDLS and YYNGEE. The V and J ends lost 8 bases and 0 bases, in that order; junction bases with no gene match: 16. CDR3 bases: TGTGCCAGGGTTGATCGGACAGGGAAGAGCAGCTCCTACAATGAGCAGTTCTTC. Translated, it gives CARVDRTGKSSSYNEQFF.

This chain uses TRBV3-1 (or the pseudogene TRBV3-2) with TRBJ1-4; D call uncertain. The V end lost 2 bases, the J end lost 8 bases, and 15 bases lay between the germline ends. CDR3 length equals 15 residues. Germline assignment: CDR1 LGHDT and CDR2 YNNKEL (reference sequence). CDR3 sequence: CASSQRSGFREKLFF. CDR3 in DNA: TGTGCCAGCAGCCAACGCTCAGGTTTTAGAGAAAAACTGTTTTTT.

The chain uses TRBV14 and TRBJ1-6; TRBD1 matches 9 bases. The CDR3 consists of 17 residues. The germline CDR1 and CDR2 sequences are SGHDN and FVKESK. The trim removed 4 bases at V and 6 bases at J, leaving 10 bases unmatched. The chain's CDR3 is CASSRPGQGPFNSPLHF. For the CDR3, the DNA is TGTGCCAGCAGCCGACCGGGACAGGGTCCTTTTAATTCACCCCTCCACTTT.

The chain joins TRBV5-1 to TRBJ1-6; D is perhaps TRBD1 (5 bases). This CDR3 spans 16 amino acids. Trimming removed 0 bases from V and 4 bases from J, with 11 bases in between. Germline CDR1 is SGHRS and CDR2 is YFSETQ. The CDR3, as DNA: TGCGCCAGCAGCTTGGTTCAGGGATTTTATAATTCACCCCTCCACTTT. This encodes CASSLVQGFYNSPLHF.

This chain connects TRBV7-9 to TRBJ2-5; 8 bases line up with TRBD1. Germline V gene lookup returns CDR1 SEHNR and CDR2 FQNEAQ (reference sequence). The CDR3 totals 14 residues. Trimming cost V 4 bases and J 2 bases; bases outside gene matches: 3. This CDR3 reads CASSYRTGQETQYF. DNA for the CDR3: TGTGCCAGCAGCTATCGGACAGGGCAAGAGACCCAGTACTTC.

V is TRBV2 and J is TRBJ2-7, with 7 bases fitting TRBD1. Germline CDR1 SNHLY, CDR2 FYNNEI. The CDR3 length is 16 residues. With 5 bases clipped from V and 0 bases from J, the junction kept 10 bases outside the gene matches. The CDR3 coding sequence is TGTGCCAGCAGTCGGACCAAGACAGGGAGCTCCTACGAGCAGTACTTC. Its translation: CASSRTKTGSSYEQYF.

The chain couples TRBV3-1 (or the pseudogene TRBV3-2) to TRBJ1-3; no clear D gene. Germline loops: CDR1 LGHDT, CDR2 YNNKEL (reference sequence). The CDR3 is made up of 14 amino acids. V lost 3 bases and J 8 bases, leaving 14 bases between the germline ends. In nucleotides, the CDR3 is TGTGCCAGCAGCCACCGGGCCGGCGGGGACACCATATATTTT. Residues: CASSHRAGGDTIYF.

V gene TRBV5-1 combines with J gene TRBJ2-3, with 13 bases aligning to TRBD2. Germline V gene sequence: CDR1 SGHRS, CDR2 YFSETQ. After removal of 4 bases from V and 0 bases from J, the junction contained 5 bases not matched to a gene. The CDR3 sequence is 17 residues long. The CDR3 coding sequence is TGCGCCAGCAGCAATGGACTAGCGGGGGATAGCACAGATACGCAGTATTTT. This encodes CASSNGLAGDSTDTQYF.

The V and J genes are TRBV7-6 and TRBJ1-5; 7 bases agree with TRBD1. From germline, CDR1 is SGHVS and CDR2 FNYEAQ. The length of the CDR3 is 15 residues. J was trimmed by 2 bases and V by 5 bases; bases with no gene match: 6. CDR3 sequence: CASSDGTARNQPQHF. CDR3 sequence (DNA): TGTGCCAGCAGCGACGGGACAGCTCGCAATCAGCCCCAGCATTTT.

The chain joins TRBV11-1 to TRBJ2-3; tentative D call: TRBD2 (6 bases). The CDR3 totals 14 residues. Germline V gene lookup returns CDR1 SGHAT and CDR2 FQDESV (reference sequence). The V gene lost 2 bases and the J gene lost 3 bases, with 9 bases spanning the gap. DNA for the CDR3: TGTGCCAGCAGCTTAATACTAGCTACAGATACGCAGTATTTT. This encodes CASSLILATDTQYF. The variable domain in full, with the rest retrieved from reference TRBV11-1 and TRBJ2-3, is EAEVAQSPRYKITEKSQAVAFWCDPISGHATLYWYRQILGQGPELLVQFQDESVVDDSQLPKDRFSAERLKGVDSTLKIQPAELGDSAMYLCASSLILATDTQYFGPGTRLTVL.

The V call is TRBV6-2 or TRBV6-3, the J call TRBJ2-5; possible D gene TRBD1, 6 bases. CDR3 size: 15 residues. Germline loops: CDR1 MNHEY, CDR2 SVGEGT. With 6 bases removed from V and 1 base from J, the gap between germline ends came to 15 bases. The CDR3 nucleotides are TGTGCCAGCAGCCTGCTGGACAGAATCCAAGAGACCCAGTACTTC. Protein product: CASSLLDRIQETQYF.

The chain joins TRBV10-3 to TRBJ1-1; D is uncertain. This CDR3 region has 12 residues. V was trimmed by 4 bases and J by 1 base, leaving 4 bases between them. Germline V gene data show CDR1 as ENHRY and CDR2 as SYGVKD. The CDR3 sequence: CAISGGNTEAFF. CDR3 DNA sequence: TGTGCCATCAGTGGCGGGAACACTGAAGCTTTCTTT.

The chain has TRBV6-2 or TRBV6-3 and TRBJ1-5; D is uncertain. Trimming pared 2 bases from V and 0 bases from J, leaving 8 bases between. Germline CDR1 reads MNHEY; CDR2 reads SVGEGT. The CDR3 length is 15 residues. The CDR3 protein is CASSYQLYSNQPQHF. CDR3 DNA sequence: TGTGCCAGCAGTTACCAACTGTATAGCAATCAGCCCCAGCATTTT.

V and J are TRBV4-2 and TRBJ1-2; maybe TRBD1 (6 bases). CDR1 is LGHNA and CDR2 is YNFKEQ in the germline V gene. The V end lost 0 bases, the J end lost 4 bases, and 15 bases lay between the germline ends. The CDR3 extends over 16 amino acids. This CDR3 is CASSQDTTGRIYGYTF. In DNA form, the CDR3 reads TGTGCCAGCAGCCAAGATACGACAGGTCGGATCTATGGCTACACCTTC.

The gene calls are TRBV11-2 and TRBJ2-7, with D possibly TRBD1 on 5 matching bases. Germline CDR1 and CDR2: SGHAT and FQNNGV. This CDR3 is built from 13 residues. The V end was cut by 1 base, the J end by 7 bases, with 11 bases between. The CDR3 spells CASSLGQLWEQYF. The CDR3 bases are TGTGCCAGCAGCTTAGGACAGTTGTGGGAGCAGTACTTC. Supplemented by reference TRBV11-2 and TRBJ2-7, the full variable domain reads EAGVAQSPRYKIIEKRQSVAFWCNPISGHATLYWYQQILGQGPKLLIQFQNNGVVDDSQLPKDRFSAERLKGVDSTLKIQPAKLEDSAVYLCASSLGQLWEQYFGPGTRLTVT.

The chain joins TRBV30 to TRBJ2-1; 8 positions agree with TRBD2. The germline gives CDR1 GTSNPN, CDR2 SVGIG (reference sequence). This CDR3 is built from 17 residues. The J segment lost 0 bases and the V segment lost 2 bases, leaving 9 bases of the junction unmatched. CDR3 DNA sequence: TGTGCCTGGAGTAATAATCGGGGGGGGCACTCCTACAATGAGCAGTTCTTC. It codes for CAWSNNRGGHSYNEQFF.

V is TRBV20-1 and J is TRBJ2-2; TRBD2 is a possible D gene (6 bases). This CDR3 contains 16 residues. The germline V gene has CDR1 DFQATT and CDR2 SNEGSKA (reference sequence). V gave up 3 bases and J gave up 0 bases, with 14 bases separating them. CDR3 loop: CSASWAGRPNTGELFF. The DNA of the CDR3 is TGCAGTGCTAGTTGGGCGGGGAGACCGAACACCGGGGAGCTGTTTTTT.

This clone was recorded only once. This chain links TRBV3-1 (or the pseudogene TRBV3-2) with TRBJ2-5, with TRBD2 matching over 12 bases. Trimming took 2 bases from V and 3 from J; bases not matched to a gene: 4. The germline V gene has CDR1 LGHDT and CDR2 YNNKEL (reference sequence). This CDR3 is 16 amino acids long. CDR3 DNA: TGTGCCAGCAGCCAAACTAGCGGGGGGCTCAAAGAGACCCAGTACTTC. Its translation: CASSQTSGGLKETQYF.

V gene TRBV19 combines with J gene TRBJ1-1, with TRBD1 as a possible D gene (6 bases). Trimming shortened V by 1 base and J by 10 bases, and 13 bases separated the two germline ends. This CDR3 contains 13 residues. Germline CDR1 reads LNHDA; CDR2 reads SQIVND (reference sequence). The CDR3 sequence is CASSIVGARGAFF. In DNA, the CDR3 is TGTGCCAGTAGTATAGTGGGAGCCAGGGGAGCTTTCTTT.

This clone has only a few counts. V usage is TRBV12-3 or TRBV12-4 and J usage is TRBJ2-2, with a weak D call TRBD1 (5 bases). This CDR3 spans 13 amino acids. V shed 5 bases and J shed 5 bases, with 9 bases lying between them. As DNA, the CDR3 is TGTGCCAGCAGTGCCCCAGGGACCGGGGAGCTGTTTTTT. It encodes CASSAPGTGELFF.

The chain uses TRBV28 and TRBJ2-1; a possible D gene is TRBD1 (5 bases). CDR1 and CDR2 from the germline V gene are MDHEN and SYDVKM. The CDR3 contains 14 residues. V lost 3 bases and J 4 bases, leaving 10 bases between the germline ends. In DNA form, the CDR3 reads TGTGCCAGCAGTTTCCAGGGTGGGTACAATGAGCAGTTCTTC. It specifies CASSFQGGYNEQFF.

This chain uses TRBV27 with TRBJ2-1; D call uncertain. The ends were cut back, 3 bases at V and 7 bases at J, with 13 bases in the middle. Germline lookup yields CDR1 MNHEY and CDR2 SMNVEV (reference sequence). The CDR3 extends over 14 amino acids. In DNA, the CDR3 is TGTGCCAGCAGTTTGGTCGGGTCGGAGAATGAGCAGTTCTTC. Its translation: CASSLVGSENEQFF.